This entry lists 7 T cell receptor beta chains sequenced from one sample in a study of cytomegalovirus exposure and HLA in healthy donors. Primers for the PCR totalled 60 Vbeta and 13 Jbeta. Only in-frame clones appear in the TCRdb table, and some are missing; sequencing was by immunoSEQ multiplex PCR. The table records under 140,000 clones, around 83% of them present only once. Sequenced: PBMCs. These receptors were obtained from a woman in her sixties or seventies in good health and CMV-seropositive.

V usage is TRBV9 and J usage is TRBJ2-3, with 8 bases identical to TRBD1. V lost 3 bases, J lost 0 bases, and 12 bases stayed unmatched. CDR3 size: 18 residues. CDR1 and CDR2 from the germline V gene are SGDLS and YYNGEE. Here the CDR3 reads CASSAGTGSSSSTDTQYF. CDR3 nucleotide sequence: TGTGCCAGCAGCGCTGGGACAGGCTCGAGCTCAAGCACAGATACGCAGTATTTT.

This rearrangement joins TRBV7-2 to TRBJ2-5, with 11 positions matching TRBD2. CDR1 and CDR2 from the germline V gene are SGHTA and FQGNSA. The CDR3 length is 13 residues. V was pared by 10 bases and J by 5 bases, with 6 bases of the junction left unmatched. CDR3 amino acids: CATVSGRAETQYF. CDR3 DNA sequence: TGTGCCACGGTTAGCGGGAGGGCTGAGACCCAGTACTTC.

This clone was counted a single time. The CDR3 nucleotides read TGCGCCAGCAGCCGCCAGGGTAATGGCGACACTGAAGCTTTCTTT. This gives the protein CASSRQGNGDTEAFF. The genes are TRBV4-1 and TRBJ1-1; a possible D gene is TRBD1 (5 bases). This CDR3 is built from 15 residues. V was clipped by 4 bases and J by 3 bases, with 15 bases between them. Germline CDR1 MGHRA, CDR2 YSYEKL.

This clone was picked up a small number of times. The chain employs TRBV7-9 and TRBJ1-2, with D tentatively TRBD1 (5 bases). There are 12 residues in the CDR3. Trimming left V 1 base short and J 8 bases short, with 8 bases between. Germline values: CDR1 SEHNR, CDR2 FQNEAQ (reference sequence). CDR3 protein: CASSLGTTGYTF. The CDR3 region has the DNA TGTGCCAGCAGCTTAGGGACAACCGGCTACACCTTC.

The CDR3 nucleotides are TGTGCCAGCAGCTTATGGCGAAACAGGGGACAAGAGACCCAGTACTTC. It specifies CASSLWRNRGQETQYF. The rearrangement links TRBV7-9 to TRBJ2-5; 7 bases are a match to TRBD1. Germline trimming cut 2 bases from V and 2 bases from J; bases unmatched to any gene: 8. This CDR3 is 16 amino acids long. Germline V gives CDR1 SEHNR, CDR2 FQNEAQ (reference sequence).

As for this clone: An end of the junction does not agree with germline; a read error may underlie this. The genes are TRBV7-3 and TRBJ2-7, with 8 positions matching TRBD2. Germline lookup yields CDR1 SGHTA and CDR2 FQGTGA. The CDR3 is 14 residues long. The CDR3: CAGSPSGSSYEQYF. DNA of the CDR3: TGTGCCGGCAGCCCCAGCGGGAGTTCTTACGAGCAGTACTTC.

The chain is built from TRBV9 and TRBJ2-1, with TRBD2 matching over 8 bases. J lost 6 bases, V lost 2 bases, and 13 bases had no gene match. The CDR3 is 17 residues long. CDR1 is SGDLS, CDR2 YYNGEE, per germline. CDR3 residues: CASSVNEAGAGRNEQFF. DNA of the CDR3: TGTGCCAGCAGCGTCAACGAAGCGGGAGCTGGGCGCAATGAGCAGTTCTTC.